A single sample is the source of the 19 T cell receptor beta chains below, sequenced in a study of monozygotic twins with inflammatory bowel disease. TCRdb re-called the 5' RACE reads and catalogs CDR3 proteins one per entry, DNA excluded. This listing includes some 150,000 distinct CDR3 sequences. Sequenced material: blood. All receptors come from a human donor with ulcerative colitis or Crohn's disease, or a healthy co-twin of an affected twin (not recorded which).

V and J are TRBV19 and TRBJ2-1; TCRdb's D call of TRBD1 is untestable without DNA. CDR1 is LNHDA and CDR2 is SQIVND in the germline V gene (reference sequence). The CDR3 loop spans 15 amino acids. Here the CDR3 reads CASTIWDGEHNEQFF.

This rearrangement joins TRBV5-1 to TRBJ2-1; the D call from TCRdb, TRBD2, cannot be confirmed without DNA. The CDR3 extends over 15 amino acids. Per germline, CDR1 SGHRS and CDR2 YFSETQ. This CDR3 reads CASSLAGGGYNEQFF.

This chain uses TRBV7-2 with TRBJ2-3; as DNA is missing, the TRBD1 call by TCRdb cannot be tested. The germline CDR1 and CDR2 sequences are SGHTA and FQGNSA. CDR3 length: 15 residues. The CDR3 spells CASSPAGVREDTQYF.

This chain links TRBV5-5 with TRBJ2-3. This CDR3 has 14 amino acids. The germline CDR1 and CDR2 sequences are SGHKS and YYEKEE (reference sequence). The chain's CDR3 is CASRTDGFTDTQYF.

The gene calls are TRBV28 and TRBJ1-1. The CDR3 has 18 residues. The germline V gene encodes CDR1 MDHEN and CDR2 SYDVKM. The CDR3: CASSSQNRAPYMNTEAFF.

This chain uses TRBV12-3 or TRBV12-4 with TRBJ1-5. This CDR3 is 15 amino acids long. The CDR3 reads CASSLSPLYNQPQHF.

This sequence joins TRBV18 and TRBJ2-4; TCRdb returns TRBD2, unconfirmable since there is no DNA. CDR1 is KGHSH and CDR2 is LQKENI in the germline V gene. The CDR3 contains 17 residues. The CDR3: CASSPPGRTLAKNMQYF.

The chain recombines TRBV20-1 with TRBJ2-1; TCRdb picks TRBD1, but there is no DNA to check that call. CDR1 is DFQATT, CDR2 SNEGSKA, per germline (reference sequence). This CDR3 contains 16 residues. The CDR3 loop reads CSARPHGDRRYNEQFF.

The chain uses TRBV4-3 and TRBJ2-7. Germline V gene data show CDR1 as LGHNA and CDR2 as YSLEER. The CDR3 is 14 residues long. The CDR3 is CASSQETHSYEQYF.

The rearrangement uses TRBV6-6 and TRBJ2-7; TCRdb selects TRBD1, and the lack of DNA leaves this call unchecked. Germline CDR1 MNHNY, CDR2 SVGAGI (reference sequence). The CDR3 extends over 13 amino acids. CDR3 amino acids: CATNPMGGDEQYF.

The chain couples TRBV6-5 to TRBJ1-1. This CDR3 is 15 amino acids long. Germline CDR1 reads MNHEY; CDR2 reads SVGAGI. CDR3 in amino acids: CASSYSSRGNTEAFF.

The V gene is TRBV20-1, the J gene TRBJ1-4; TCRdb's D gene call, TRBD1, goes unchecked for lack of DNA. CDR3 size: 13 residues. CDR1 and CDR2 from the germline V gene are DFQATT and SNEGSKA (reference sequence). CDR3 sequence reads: CSALQGSNEKLFF.

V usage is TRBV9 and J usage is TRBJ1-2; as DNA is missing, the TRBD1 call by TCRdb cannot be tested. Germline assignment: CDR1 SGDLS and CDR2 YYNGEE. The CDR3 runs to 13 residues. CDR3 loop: CASSPGGNYGYTF.

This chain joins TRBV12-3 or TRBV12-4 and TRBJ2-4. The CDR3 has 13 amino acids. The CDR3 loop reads CASSRVGKNMQYF.

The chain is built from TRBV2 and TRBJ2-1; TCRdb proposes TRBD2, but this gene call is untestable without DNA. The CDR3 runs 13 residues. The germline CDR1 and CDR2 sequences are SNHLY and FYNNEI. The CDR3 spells CASGGSGRDEQFF.

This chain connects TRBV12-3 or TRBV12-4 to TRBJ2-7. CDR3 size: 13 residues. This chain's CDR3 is CASSLEVASEQYF.

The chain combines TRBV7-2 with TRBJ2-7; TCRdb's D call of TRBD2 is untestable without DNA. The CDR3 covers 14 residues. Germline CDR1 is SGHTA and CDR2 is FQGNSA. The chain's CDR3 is CASSLAGGGEEQYF. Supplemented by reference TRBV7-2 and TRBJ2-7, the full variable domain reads GAGVSQSPSNKVTEKGKDVELRCDPISGHTALYWYRQSLGQGLEFLIYFQGNSAPDKSGLPSDRFSAERTGGSVSTLTIQRTQQEDSAVYLCASSLAGGGEEQYFGPGTRLTVT.

The CDR3 region is CASSLDPGTGEQYF. V is TRBV7-7 and J is TRBJ2-7; TCRdb picks TRBD1, but there is no DNA to check that call. The CDR3 is 14 residues long. CDR1 and CDR2 (germline): SSHAT, FNYEAQ (reference sequence).

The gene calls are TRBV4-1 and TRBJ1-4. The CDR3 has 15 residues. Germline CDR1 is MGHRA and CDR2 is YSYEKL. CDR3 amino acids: CASSQSFSITEKLFF.